What follows is one T cell receptor beta chain and its context. The record originates from a study of blood T cell repertoires in COVID-19. Profiling relied on immunoSEQ multiplex PCR, and the TCRdb table lists in-frame clones only, not all of them. The table includes 45,000 to 60,000 clones, roughly 82% detected once. This CDR3 spans 14 amino acids. Germline V gene lookup returns CDR1 SGHRS and CDR2 YFSETQ. The germline V and J ends were trimmed by 4 bases and 0 bases, with 10 bases remaining between them. Sample: peripheral blood. The genes are TRBV5-1 and TRBJ2-5; a weak D match, TRBD1 (6 bases). The receptor comes from a woman aged 80 or older with acute or convalescent COVID-19. The CDR3 protein is CASSTGQYQETQYF. CDR3 DNA sequence: TGCGCCAGCAGCACCGGACAGTACCAAGAGACCCAGTACTTC.